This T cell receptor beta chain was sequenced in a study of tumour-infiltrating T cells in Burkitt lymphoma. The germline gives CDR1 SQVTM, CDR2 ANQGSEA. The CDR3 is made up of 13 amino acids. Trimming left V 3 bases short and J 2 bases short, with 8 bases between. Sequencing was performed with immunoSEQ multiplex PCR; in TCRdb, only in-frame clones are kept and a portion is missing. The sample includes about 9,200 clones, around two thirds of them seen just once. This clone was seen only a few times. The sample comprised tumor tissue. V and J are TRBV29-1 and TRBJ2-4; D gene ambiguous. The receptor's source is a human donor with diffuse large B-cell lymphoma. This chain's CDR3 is CSVDSATKNIQYF. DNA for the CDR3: TGCAGCGTTGATTCGGCCACCAAAAACATTCAGTACTTC.